One sample yielded the 10 T cell receptor beta chains listed below, sequenced in a study of identical twins. TCRdb reanalysed the 5' RACE reads using MiXCR and keeps one entry per CDR3 protein. Of about 200,000 distinct CDR3 sequences listed, around 9.6% are singletons. The sample was memory (CD45RO+) T cells sorted from blood. The receptors were sampled from a woman younger than 35 in good health.

This clonotype was counted only a few times. This chain links TRBV29-1 with TRBJ2-5; tentative D call: TRBD1 (6 bases). CDR1 is SQVTM and CDR2 is ANQGSEA in the germline V gene. CDR3 length: 15 residues. Between the trimmed V and J ends, which lost 6 bases and 2 bases, there was a span of 19 bases. The CDR3 spells CSVGQFGTRQETQYF. For the CDR3, the DNA is TGCAGCGTCGGACAGTTTGGGACCCGACAAGAGACCCAGTACTTC.

The rearrangement uses TRBV9 and TRBJ2-7; D is ambiguous. CDR3 length: 14 amino acids. Trimming cost V 0 bases and J 4 bases, with 11 bases left between them. Germline V gives CDR1 SGDLS, CDR2 YYNGEE. The CDR3 DNA is TGTGCCAGCAGCGTAGATCCAGGAACTTACGAGCAGTACTTC. This gives the protein CASSVDPGTYEQYF.

The CDR3 bases are TGTGCCAGCAGGCGGGAATACCAAGAGACCCAGTACTTC. As protein: CASRREYQETQYF. This chain joins TRBV3-1 and TRBJ2-5, with a tentative D call TRBD2 (6 bases). The germline gives CDR1 LGHDT, CDR2 YNNKEL (reference sequence). This CDR3 comprises 13 residues. V was pared by 6 bases and J by 0 bases, with 8 bases between.

This clonotype was observed many times. In DNA, the CDR3 is TGTGCCAGCAGCACCTCCGGGACAGGGTTTTATTGGGACACAGATACGCAGTATTTT. This translates into CASSTSGTGFYWDTDTQYF. The chain combines TRBV9 with TRBJ2-3, with TRBD1 matching 9 bases. V trimming: 4 bases; J trimming: 2 bases; junction bases outside the gene matches: 17. Germline V gene sequence: CDR1 SGDLS, CDR2 YYNGEE. This CDR3 has 19 residues. Drawing the rest from reference TRBV9 and TRBJ2-3, the complete variable domain is DSGVTQTPKHLITATGQRVTLRCSPRSGDLSVYWYQQSLDQGLQFLIQYYNGEERAKGNILERFSAQQFPDLHSELNLSSLELGDSALYFCASSTSGTGFYWDTDTQYFGPGTRLTVL.

This clonotype was seen a few times. The chain couples TRBV7-6 to TRBJ1-1; D is perhaps TRBD1 (5 bases). The CDR3 contains 14 residues. CDR1 is SGHVS, CDR2 FNYEAQ, per germline. Trimming stripped 4 bases from V and 1 base from J, with 10 bases between. The CDR3 reads CASSSSGGNTEAFF. CDR3 sequence (DNA): TGTGCCAGCAGCTCCTCGGGGGGGAACACTGAAGCTTTCTTT. The whole variable domain, remainder taken from reference TRBV7-6 and TRBJ1-1, is GAGVSQSPRYKVTKRGQDVALRCDPISGHVSLYWYRQALGQGPEFLTYFNYEAQQDKSGLPNDRFSAERPEGSISTLTIQRTEQRDSAMYRCASSSSGGNTEAFFGQGTRLTVV.

This clonotype was found a few times. The V gene is TRBV18, the J gene TRBJ1-1; TRBD1 aligns across 9 bases. Germline values: CDR1 KGHSH, CDR2 LQKENI. The CDR3 is 15 residues long. The V segment lost 4 bases and the J segment 6 bases; nucleotides outside the gene matches: 9. CDR3 sequence (DNA): TGTGCCAGCTCACGACAGGGGGTGGGTAACGCTGAAGCTTTCTTT. The encoded protein is CASSRQGVGNAEAFF.

The chain employs TRBV29-1 and TRBJ2-6; no clear D. CDR1 is SQVTM, CDR2 ANQGSEA, per germline. V shed 7 bases and J shed 6 bases, with 10 bases lying between them. This CDR3 is built from 12 residues. The CDR3 here is CSAGSTANVLTF. CDR3 nucleotide sequence: TGCAGCGCCGGTTCGACGGCCAACGTCCTGACTTTC.

This clonotype has more than one count but fewer than ten. DNA of the CDR3: TGCAGTGCTAGGGAGCCCAACACTGAAGCTTTCTTT. It encodes CSAREPNTEAFF. The chain combines TRBV20-1 with TRBJ1-1; D not certain. The CDR3 is made up of 12 amino acids. Germline assignment: CDR1 DFQATT and CDR2 SNEGSKA (reference sequence). The ends were cut back, 3 bases at V and 2 bases at J, with 7 bases in the middle.

This clonotype has only a few counts. The chain is built from TRBV25-1 and TRBJ2-2, with D unclear. Germline CDR1 is MGHDK and CDR2 is SYGVNS. The ends were cut back, 1 base at V and 6 bases at J, with 9 bases in the middle. This CDR3 has 14 residues. The CDR3 DNA reads as TGTGCCAGCAGTGAATCTATCTACTCCGGGGAGCTGTTTTTT. It codes for CASSESIYSGELFF. Based on the CDR3 plus reference TRBV25-1 and TRBJ2-2, the full variable domain is EADIYQTPRYLVIGTGKKITLECSQTMGHDKMYWYQQDPGMELHLIHYSYGVNSTEKGDLSSESTVSRIRTEHFPLTLESARPSHTSQYLCASSESIYSGELFFGEGSRLTVL.

This chain uses TRBV6-2 or TRBV6-3 with TRBJ2-1; a possible D gene is TRBD2 (5 bases). V was pared by 6 bases and J by 7 bases, with 10 bases between. Germline V gives CDR1 MNHEY, CDR2 SVGEGT. The CDR3 sequence is 12 residues long. For the CDR3, the DNA is TGTGCCAGCAGCCAAACTAGGAATGAGCAGTTCTTC. This codes for CASSQTRNEQFF.